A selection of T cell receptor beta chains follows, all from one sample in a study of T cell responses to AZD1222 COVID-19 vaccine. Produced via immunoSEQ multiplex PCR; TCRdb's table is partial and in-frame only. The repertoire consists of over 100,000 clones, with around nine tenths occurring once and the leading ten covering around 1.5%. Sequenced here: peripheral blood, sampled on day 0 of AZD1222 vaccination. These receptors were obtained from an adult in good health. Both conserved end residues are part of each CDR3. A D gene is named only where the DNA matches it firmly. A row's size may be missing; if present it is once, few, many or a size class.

DNA: TGTGCCTGGAGTGTAAGCCCTAATCAGCCCCAGCATTTT
CDR3: CAWSVSPNQPQHF
J: TRBJ1-5
D: NA
size: NA
V: TRBV30

DNA: TGTGCCAGCAGCCTGTCCGAGGGCGCATCCTTTTCATATGGCTACACCTTC
CDR3: CASSLSEGASFSYGYTF
J: TRBJ1-2
D: NA
size: NA
V: TRBV5-8

DNA: TGTGCCAGCACGGCTGAAAACACCGGGGAGCTGTTTTTT
CDR3: CASTAENTGELFF
J: TRBJ2-2
D: NA
size: NA
V: TRBV27

DNA: TGCGCCAGCAGTGAAGAGGGGCGTAGAGATGAAAAACTGTTTTTT
CDR3: CASSEEGRRDEKLFF
J: TRBJ1-4
D: NA
size: NA
V: TRBV10-2

DNA: TGTGCCAGCCAGGACAGACTGAACACTGAAGCTTTCTTT
CDR3: CASQDRLNTEAFF
J: TRBJ1-1
D: NA
size: NA
V: TRBV12-3/TRBV12-4

DNA: TGTGCCAGCAGCCCGACTCAGAAGGTACAGCCCCAGCATTTT
CDR3: CASSPTQKVQPQHF
J: TRBJ1-5
D: NA
size: NA
V: TRBV6-2/TRBV6-3

DNA: TGTGCCAGTAGTCGAACCCTCAGGGGCCTTAATGAAAAACTGTTTTTT
CDR3: CASSRTLRGLNEKLFF
J: TRBJ1-4
D: NA
size: few
V: TRBV19

DNA: TGTGCCAGCAGCTACTGGGACACTGAAGCTTTCTTT
CDR3: CASSYWDTEAFF
J: TRBJ1-1
D: NA
size: NA
V: TRBV14

DNA: TGTGCCAGTACAGGACAGCTGAACACCGGGGAGCTGTTTTTT
CDR3: CASTGQLNTGELFF
J: TRBJ2-2
D: NA
size: NA
V: TRBV19

DNA: TGTGCCAGCAGACTGGACAGGGGGAATGAAAAACTGTTTTTT
CDR3: CASRLDRGNEKLFF
J: TRBJ1-4
D: TRBD1
size: NA
V: TRBV6-5

DNA: TGTGCCAGCAGTGCCGGACCCAACACTGAAGCTTTCTTT
CDR3: CASSAGPNTEAFF
J: TRBJ1-1
D: NA
size: NA
V: TRBV6-4

DNA: TGTGCCATTTGGACGGGACAGGGGGATCAGCCCCAGCATTTT
CDR3: CAIWTGQGDQPQHF
J: TRBJ1-5
D: TRBD1
size: NA
V: TRBV10-3

DNA: TGTGCCAGCAGCTCGTCACCTGCCGGGATTTTAGATGGCTACACCTTC
CDR3: CASSSSPAGILDGYTF
J: TRBJ1-2
D: NA
size: NA
V: TRBV7-3

DNA: TGCGCCAGCAGCTTGAGGGCGACCACGAACACCGGGGAGCTGTTTTTT
CDR3: CASSLRATTNTGELFF
J: TRBJ2-2
D: NA
size: NA
V: TRBV5-1

DNA: TGTGCCAGCAGCTTAAAGGTCGTTGGAGGGGGGGGGCGAAACTATGGCTACACCTTC
CDR3: CASSLKVVGGGGRNYGYTF
J: TRBJ1-2
D: NA
size: NA
V: TRBV7-3

DNA: TGTGCCAGCAGCCAGGTAGGAGCAGAGACCCAGTACTTC
CDR3: CASSQVGAETQYF
J: TRBJ2-5
D: NA
size: NA
V: TRBV3-1/TRBV3-2

DNA: TGTGCCAGCAGCCCCCGGGGAGCTGGGGATGGAAACACCATATATTTT
CDR3: CASSPRGAGDGNTIYF
J: TRBJ1-3
D: NA
size: NA
V: TRBV11-2

DNA: TGTGCCAGCGGGCGGACAGGGACAGGGGGGACTGAAGCTTTCTTT
CDR3: CASGRTGTGGTEAFF
J: TRBJ1-1
D: TRBD1
size: NA
V: TRBV6-5

DNA: TGTGCCACCAGTGATTTCAGTTTGGCGGGAATTGAAGCTTTCTTT
CDR3: CATSDFSLAGIEAFF
J: TRBJ1-1
D: NA
size: once
V: TRBV24-1

DNA: TGTGCCAGCAGCCTACAGGGCGAGGGTTCACCCCTCCACTTT
CDR3: CASSLQGEGSPLHF
J: TRBJ1-6
D: NA
size: NA
V: TRBV5-6

DNA: TGTGCCAGCAGCCCGACAGGGGGCCAGCCCCAGCATTTT
CDR3: CASSPTGGQPQHF
J: TRBJ1-5
D: TRBD1
size: NA
V: TRBV5-4

DNA: TGTGCCAGCAGTTTGACAGGGGGTGGTTCACCCCTCCACTTT
CDR3: CASSLTGGGSPLHF
J: TRBJ1-6
D: TRBD1
size: NA
V: TRBV6-5

DNA: TGTGCCAGCAGTTACTCGGCGGACAGCTCTGGAAACACCATATATTTT
CDR3: CASSYSADSSGNTIYF
J: TRBJ1-3
D: NA
size: NA
V: TRBV6-5

DNA: TGTGCCAGCAGCCATCGTCAAGAGACCCAGTACTTC
CDR3: CASSHRQETQYF
J: TRBJ2-5
D: NA
size: once
V: TRBV3-1/TRBV3-2

DNA: TGCGCCCACAGCAGTCAGGGTGGAGTTTCTGAAGCTTTCTTT
CDR3: CAHSSQGGVSEAFF
J: TRBJ1-1
D: NA
size: NA
V: TRBV10-2

DNA: TGTGCCAGCAGCTTGCAGGGGCGGAATGAGCAGTTCTTC
CDR3: CASSLQGRNEQFF
J: TRBJ2-1
D: NA
size: NA
V: TRBV7-6

DNA: TGTGCCAGCAGTCCCCCCGGAGGGGTTGGGGAGAGTGGGACAGATACGCAGTATTTT
CDR3: CASSPPGGVGESGTDTQYF
J: TRBJ2-3
D: NA
size: NA
V: TRBV27

DNA: TGTGCCAGCAGTGAAGCGAGGTGGGGCCCTGAAGCTTTCTTT
CDR3: CASSEARWGPEAFF
J: TRBJ1-1
D: NA
size: NA
V: TRBV6-1

DNA: TGTGCCAGCAGCCCCCTCGTTGATTCCTACTATGGCTACACCTTC
CDR3: CASSPLVDSYYGYTF
J: TRBJ1-2
D: NA
size: NA
V: TRBV9

DNA: TGTGCCAGTAGTATAGGCGCGTTCAATGAAAAACTGTTTTTT
CDR3: CASSIGAFNEKLFF
J: TRBJ1-4
D: NA
size: NA
V: TRBV19

DNA: TGTGCCAGTAGTGCCCAAGAAGATCAGCCCCAGCATTTT
CDR3: CASSAQEDQPQHF
J: TRBJ1-5
D: NA
size: once
V: TRBV19

DNA: TGCGCCAGCAGCTTGACGGGGAACACTGAAGCTTTCTTT
CDR3: CASSLTGNTEAFF
J: TRBJ1-1
D: NA
size: once
V: TRBV5-1

DNA: TGTGCCAGCTCCCCGCTTGAGGGACAGGCGACAGGGGGCTACACCTTC
CDR3: CASSPLEGQATGGYTF
J: TRBJ1-2
D: TRBD1
size: NA
V: TRBV18

DNA: TGTGCCATCAGGAGCTCCTATAATTCACCCCTCCACTTT
CDR3: CAIRSSYNSPLHF
J: TRBJ1-6
D: NA
size: NA
V: TRBV10-3

DNA: TGTGCCAGCGAGGGGCACGAGGATGGCTACACCTTC
CDR3: CASEGHEDGYTF
J: TRBJ1-2
D: NA
size: NA
V: TRBV6-5

DNA: TGTGCCAGTAGCCAACAGGACGGGGGCTACACCTTC
CDR3: CASSQQDGGYTF
J: TRBJ1-2
D: NA
size: NA
V: TRBV19

DNA: TGTGCCAGCAGCCGCGAGTATTCGGTTCGTTCTTTCTTT
CDR3: CASSREYSVRSFF
J: TRBJ1-1
D: NA
size: NA
V: TRBV7-9

DNA: TGTGCCAGCAGCTTAGCTGGAAACTATGGCTACACCTTC
CDR3: CASSLAGNYGYTF
J: TRBJ1-2
D: NA
size: NA
V: TRBV7-6

DNA: TGTGCCAGTAGTCCCCTAGCGGGGGTCTACAATGAGCAGTTCTTC
CDR3: CASSPLAGVYNEQFF
J: TRBJ2-1
D: TRBD2
size: NA
V: TRBV19

DNA: TGTGCCAGCAAACGGGCTTATAGCAATCAGCCCCAGCATTTT
CDR3: CASKRAYSNQPQHF
J: TRBJ1-5
D: NA
size: once
V: TRBV27

DNA: TGTGCCAGCAGCGTAGGACTAGCGGGAGGGGATACGCAGTATTTT
CDR3: CASSVGLAGGDTQYF
J: TRBJ2-3
D: TRBD2
size: NA
V: TRBV2

DNA: TGTGCCAGTAGACGGACAGGGAACAGCAATCAGCCCCAGCATTTT
CDR3: CASRRTGNSNQPQHF
J: TRBJ1-5
D: TRBD1
size: NA
V: TRBV19

DNA: TGTGCCAGCGGCAGGGGAGCAGATACGCAGTATTTT
CDR3: CASGRGADTQYF
J: TRBJ2-3
D: NA
size: NA
V: TRBV5-8

DNA: TGTGCCACAGAAGGGGACAGGGATGCTAACTATGGCTACACCTTC
CDR3: CATEGDRDANYGYTF
J: TRBJ1-2
D: TRBD1
size: NA
V: TRBV6-5

DNA: TGTGCCAGCAGCGCCGGACTAGCGGGGGGGGCGGATACGCAGTATTTT
CDR3: CASSAGLAGGADTQYF
J: TRBJ2-3
D: TRBD2
size: once
V: TRBV5-8

DNA: TGTGCTAGTGGTTCGGGACAGGGAGCCTCACCCCTCCACTTT
CDR3: CASGSGQGASPLHF
J: TRBJ1-6
D: TRBD1
size: NA
V: TRBV12-5

DNA: TGCGCCAGCAGCTTTCAGGGATACTATGGCTACACCTTC
CDR3: CASSFQGYYGYTF
J: TRBJ1-2
D: NA
size: NA
V: TRBV5-1

DNA: TGCAGCGTTGAAGATCGCTACTCCTCGAACACCGGGGAGCTGTTTTTT
CDR3: CSVEDRYSSNTGELFF
J: TRBJ2-2
D: NA
size: NA
V: TRBV29-1

DNA: TGCAGCGGGGCCGGTAGCGGGAGGGCCGGTGAGCAGTTCTTC
CDR3: CSGAGSGRAGEQFF
J: TRBJ2-1
D: TRBD2
size: NA
V: TRBV29-1

DNA: TGCAGCGTTGTGGCGGGGGATCAGCCCCAGCATTTT
CDR3: CSVVAGDQPQHF
J: TRBJ1-5
D: NA
size: NA
V: TRBV29-1

DNA: TGTGCCAGCAGTCCGGGACAGGGGACAGATACGCAGTATTTT
CDR3: CASSPGQGTDTQYF
J: TRBJ2-3
D: TRBD1
size: NA
V: TRBV6-5

DNA: TGTGCCAGCAGCCAGGACATATCCGGGGAGCTGTTTTTT
CDR3: CASSQDISGELFF
J: TRBJ2-2
D: NA
size: NA
V: TRBV11-2

DNA: TGTGCCAGCAGCCAAGGAGGAGATACGCAGTATTTT
CDR3: CASSQGGDTQYF
J: TRBJ2-3
D: NA
size: NA
V: TRBV3-1/TRBV3-2

DNA: TGCAGCGTTGCAAGGACAGGGGATCTCTATGGCTACACCTTC
CDR3: CSVARTGDLYGYTF
J: TRBJ1-2
D: TRBD1
size: NA
V: TRBV29-1